The 25 T cell receptor beta chains reported below all come from one sample, sequenced in a study of T cell responses to AZD1222 COVID-19 vaccine. Profiling relied on immunoSEQ multiplex PCR, and the TCRdb table lists in-frame clones only, not all of them. The data contain about 81,000 clones, 80% to 95% of them singletons. The source material was peripheral blood, sampled 28 days after the second AZD1222 dose. The receptors were sampled from an adult who received the AZD1222 COVID-19 vaccine.

This chain uses TRBV5-1 with TRBJ1-6; tentatively, D is TRBD1 (5 bases). The CDR3 consists of 16 residues. V gave up 1 base and J gave up 9 bases, with 17 bases separating them. From germline, CDR1 is SGHRS and CDR2 YFSETQ. CDR3 protein: CASSLYRTDESSPLHF. In DNA, the CDR3 is TGCGCCAGCAGCTTGTACAGGACGGACGAATCTTCACCCCTCCACTTT.

The chain combines TRBV29-1 with TRBJ1-1; possibly TRBD1 for D (6 bases). The CDR3 is 12 residues long. Germline values: CDR1 SQVTM, CDR2 ANQGSEA. Written as DNA, the CDR3 is TGCTGTGGGAGGGGGATGAACACTGAAGCTTTCTTT. Protein: CCGRGMNTEAFF.

This chain links TRBV4-3 with TRBJ1-5; no definite D call. Germline CDR1 is LGHNA and CDR2 is YSLEER. With 4 bases removed from V and 2 bases from J, the gap between germline ends came to 9 bases. This CDR3 comprises 14 residues. The DNA of the CDR3 is TGCGCCAGCAGCCCCCGCCCAGGCAATCAGCCCCAGCATTTT. Encoded protein: CASSPRPGNQPQHF.

A single count supports this clone. V is TRBV18 and J is TRBJ2-3; 9 bases agree with TRBD2. Germline-derived CDR1 and CDR2 are KGHSH and LQKENI. This CDR3 spans 15 amino acids. V was clipped by 0 bases and J by 2 bases; unmatched bases: 0. The CDR3, as DNA: TGTGCCAGCTCACCACCGGGACTAGCCACAGATACGCAGTATTTT. As protein: CASSPPGLATDTQYF.

The J gene is TRBJ1-4, the V gene TRBV5-4; TRBD1 aligns across 9 bases. Per the germline V gene, CDR1 is SGHNT and CDR2 is YYREEE (reference sequence). CDR3 length: 15 amino acids. V shed 4 bases, J shed 5 bases, and the junction held 6 bases outside the gene matches. The CDR3 DNA sequence: TGTGCCAGCAGCGCCGGACAGGGGAAAAATGAAAAACTGTTTTTT. Translated, it gives CASSAGQGKNEKLFF. Complete variable domain (other parts from reference TRBV5-4 and TRBJ1-4): ETGVTQSPTHLIKTRGQQVTLRCSSQSGHNTVSWYQQALGQGPQFIFQYYREEENGRGNFPPRFSGLQFPNYSSELNVNALELDDSALYLCASSAGQGKNEKLFFGSGTQLSVL.

The J gene is TRBJ2-5, the V gene TRBV7-6, with 11 bases that match TRBD2. CDR3 length equals 17 residues. Unmatched junction bases numbered 9, after V lost 1 base and J lost 5 bases. CDR1 is SGHVS and CDR2 is FNYEAQ in the germline V gene. CDR3 in amino acids: CASSLEPLAGGHETQYF. CDR3 in DNA: TGTGCCAGCAGCTTAGAACCCCTAGCGGGAGGACATGAGACCCAGTACTTC.

The chain joins TRBV7-9 to TRBJ2-2, with D perhaps TRBD1 or TRBD2 (5 bases each). The CDR3 loop spans 14 amino acids. In germline, CDR1 is SEHNR, CDR2 FQNEAQ (reference sequence). Trimming cost V 5 bases and J 3 bases, with 10 bases left between them. CDR3 in amino acids: CASSPGADTGELFF. CDR3 nucleotides: TGTGCCAGCAGCCCCGGGGCGGACACCGGGGAGCTGTTTTTT.

This sequence joins TRBV14 and TRBJ2-7; TRBD2 agrees at 10 bases. Trimming removed 0 bases from V and 0 bases from J; junction bases left unmatched: 2. Germline CDR1 reads SGHDN; CDR2 reads FVKESK. The CDR3 contains 16 residues. CDR3 loop: CASSQETSGVSYEQYF. CDR3 nucleotide sequence: TGTGCCAGCAGCCAAGAAACTAGCGGGGTCTCCTACGAGCAGTACTTC. Full variable domain (rest looked up from reference TRBV14 and TRBJ2-7): EAGVTQFPSHSVIEKGQTVTLRCDPISGHDNLYWYRRVMGKEIKFLLHFVKESKQDESGMPNNRFLAERTGGTYSTLKVQPAELEDSGVYFCASSQETSGVSYEQYFGPGTRLTVT.

The chain is built from TRBV10-1 and TRBJ2-2, with 10 bases aligning to TRBD1. Germline values: CDR1 WNHNN, CDR2 SYGVQD (reference sequence). V shed 8 bases, J shed 4 bases, and the junction held 1 base outside the gene matches. The CDR3 has 13 residues. The CDR3 region has the DNA TGCGCCAGCGGGGACAGGGGCACCGGGGAGCTGTTTTTT. It codes for CASGDRGTGELFF.

The chain links TRBV28 to TRBJ2-1, with D unclear. V lost 6 bases and J lost 6, with 6 bases in between. Germline loops: CDR1 MDHEN, CDR2 SYDVKM. The CDR3 is 11 residues long. The CDR3 loop is CASRRVNEQFF. CDR3 nucleotide sequence: TGTGCCAGCAGGCGAGTCAATGAGCAGTTCTTC.

The chain combines TRBV3-1 (or the pseudogene TRBV3-2) with TRBJ2-6; D is uncertain. V shed 5 bases and J shed 0 bases, with 8 bases lying between them. This CDR3 region has 15 residues. Germline-derived CDR1 and CDR2 are LGHDT and YNNKEL (reference sequence). In DNA form, the CDR3 reads TGTGCCAGCAGCTTTCACAGCTCTGGGGCCAACGTCCTGACTTTC. This gives the protein CASSFHSSGANVLTF.

The chain combines TRBV4-1 with TRBJ2-3; 9 bases line up with TRBD1. J was trimmed by 5 bases and V by 0 bases; bases with no gene match: 6. The CDR3 has 16 amino acids. CDR1 is MGHRA, CDR2 YSYEKL, per germline. The CDR3 loop is CASSQEGQGTRDTQYF. CDR3 DNA: TGCGCCAGCAGCCAAGAGGGACAGGGAACGAGAGATACGCAGTATTTT.

This rearrangement joins TRBV19 to TRBJ1-1; 9 positions match TRBD1. The V segment lost 4 bases and the J segment 1 base; nucleotides outside the gene matches: 1. The CDR3 loop spans 14 amino acids. Looked up from germline, CDR1 is LNHDA and CDR2 is SQIVND (reference sequence). This CDR3 reads CASSRTGANTEAFF. CDR3 bases: TGTGCCAGTAGTAGGACAGGGGCGAACACTGAAGCTTTCTTT.

The chain couples TRBV5-1 to TRBJ1-4; TRBD1 aligns across 8 bases. In germline, CDR1 is SGHRS, CDR2 YFSETQ. This CDR3 spans 15 amino acids. V lost 4 bases and J lost 2; bases outside the gene matches: 4. CDR3 loop: CASSPRTGTNEKLFF. CDR3 in DNA: TGCGCCAGCAGCCCCCGGACAGGGACTAATGAAAAACTGTTTTTT.

The chain joins TRBV2 to TRBJ2-1; weak D call: TRBD2 (6 bases). V was clipped by 0 bases and J by 14 bases, with 11 bases between them. From germline, CDR1 is SNHLY and CDR2 FYNNEI. The CDR3 runs to 12 residues. The CDR3 loop is CASSEALLAKFF. As DNA, the CDR3 is TGTGCCAGCAGTGAAGCGCTGCTAGCGAAGTTCTTC.

This clone was detected once. The chain combines TRBV20-1 with TRBJ2-7; D perhaps matches TRBD2 (6 bases). Germline assignment: CDR1 DFQATT and CDR2 SNEGSKA (reference sequence). This CDR3 is 13 amino acids long. Deletions cut 3 bases from V and 2 bases from J, with 11 bases between. CDR3 coding DNA: TGCAGTGCTAGTTCGCGACTAGCCTACGAGCAGTACTTC. This sequence encodes CSASSRLAYEQYF.

V is TRBV28 and J is TRBJ1-2; D is unresolved. Germline CDR1 reads MDHEN; CDR2 reads SYDVKM. The CDR3 consists of 14 residues. V was cut by 1 base and J by 5 bases, with 11 bases left in between. The CDR3 coding sequence is TGTGCCAGCAGTTTATCCCCAATTCCGTATGGCTACACCTTC. Translated: CASSLSPIPYGYTF.

The genes are TRBV27 and TRBJ2-7; TRBD2 might be the D (5 bases). Trimming shortened V by 4 bases and J by 7 bases, and 11 bases separated the two germline ends. Per the germline V gene, CDR1 is MNHEY and CDR2 is SMNVEV (reference sequence). This CDR3 has 12 residues. The CDR3 DNA follows: TGTGCCAGCAGTTCGACCCCGGGGGAGCAGTACTTC. Translated: CASSSTPGEQYF.

This clone was observed a single time. V usage is TRBV27 and J usage is TRBJ2-2, with D perhaps TRBD1 (6 bases). Trimming stripped 7 bases from V and 3 bases from J, with 15 bases between. The CDR3 has 15 amino acids. Germline CDR1 reads MNHEY; CDR2 reads SMNVEV (reference sequence). This CDR3 is CASTLSRGHTGELFF. The CDR3 DNA reads TGTGCCAGCACTCTCTCCAGGGGTCACACCGGGGAGCTGTTTTTT.

This clone was counted a single time. The chain joins TRBV19 to TRBJ2-1; the D is unclear. The CDR3 is 14 residues long. Germline assignment: CDR1 LNHDA and CDR2 SQIVND (reference sequence). Trimming cost V 5 bases and J 4 bases, with 12 bases left between them. In nucleotides, the CDR3 is TGTGCCAGTAGTTCAGTGGGCCTTTACAATGAGCAGTTCTTC. This gives the protein CASSSVGLYNEQFF.

This clone appeared a single time. The J gene is TRBJ2-7, the V gene TRBV21-1. TRBV21-1 is a listed pseudogene. The CDR3 runs to 13 residues. The CDR3 DNA is TGTGCCAGCAGAGGGGCGGGTTCCTACGAGCAGTACTTC. This codes for CASRGAGSYEQYF.

CDR3 bases: TGTGCCAGCAGCCGCAAGGGGACCGGGGAGCTGTTTTTT. This translates into CASSRKGTGELFF. The rearrangement links TRBV6-5 to TRBJ2-2; weak D call: TRBD1 (5 bases). The CDR3 sequence is 13 residues long. The V end was cut by 6 bases, the J end by 5 bases, with 10 bases between. Looked up from germline, CDR1 is MNHEY and CDR2 is SVGAGI.

V is TRBV28 and J is TRBJ2-7; D not resolved. The V gene lost 6 bases and the J gene lost 1 base, with 4 bases spanning the gap. The CDR3 loop spans 11 amino acids. Germline V gene sequence: CDR1 MDHEN, CDR2 SYDVKM. CDR3: CASSRSYEQYF. CDR3 in DNA: TGTGCCAGCAGCCGTTCCTACGAGCAGTACTTC.

The sample holds one count of this clone. The chain links TRBV11-2 to TRBJ2-1; D is perhaps TRBD1 (6 bases). Germline CDR1 SGHAT, CDR2 FQNNGV. Between the trimmed V and J ends, which lost 6 bases and 10 bases, there was a span of 13 bases. This CDR3 spans 12 amino acids. The CDR3 DNA sequence: TGTGCCAGCAGTCCTACAGGGTACGAGCAGTTCTTC. Amino acid sequence: CASSPTGYEQFF.

This clone was seen a single time. The genes are TRBV7-3 and TRBJ1-6, with 9 bases matching TRBD1. The CDR3 loop spans 17 amino acids. Germline V gene data show CDR1 as SGHTA and CDR2 as FQGTGA. V lost 1 base, J lost 7 bases, and 8 bases stayed unmatched. CDR3 coding DNA: TGTGCCAGCAGCTTAATCCCACAGGGGGCTCTAAATTCACCCCTCCACTTT. Translation gives CASSLIPQGALNSPLHF.